These 24 T cell receptor beta chains were sequenced from one sample in a study of blood T cells in healthy people across ages. Sample-barcoded 5' priming and a J-beta primer mix drove a second PCR of about 6 to 11 cycles. One entry per CDR3 protein, called by TCRdb with MiXCR from the 5' RACE reads. This table has hundreds of thousands of distinct CDR3 sequences, 40% to 65% appearing once. Sequenced: blood. The receptors originated from an elderly woman in good health.

This chain joins TRBV21-1 and TRBJ2-5; TRBD1 is the table's D call, not checked against the DNA. TRBV21-1 is flagged as a pseudogene. This CDR3 contains 14 residues. For the CDR3, the DNA is TGTGCCAGCAGCAAAGCCCGAGAGGGGGAGACCCAGTACTTC. Translation: CASSKAREGETQYF.

In its sample, this clonotype was seen many times. The chain joins TRBV3-1 to TRBJ2-3; D is unclear. Per the germline V gene, CDR1 is LGHDT and CDR2 is YNNKEL (reference sequence). The length of the CDR3 is 17 residues. Trimming left V 4 bases short and J 0 bases short, with 17 bases between. CDR3 region: CASSLRLGPASTDTQYF. CDR3 coding DNA: TGTGCCAGCAGCCTAAGACTGGGTCCGGCTAGCACAGATACGCAGTATTTT.

The chain couples TRBV7-9 to TRBJ2-2, with D possibly TRBD1 on 7 matching bases. This CDR3 is 15 amino acids long. Germline V gives CDR1 SEHNR, CDR2 FQNEAQ (reference sequence). V gave up 5 bases and J gave up 7 bases, with 17 bases separating them. The CDR3 DNA sequence: TGTGCCAGCAGCCCGCCCAACAGGGGAGGCGGGGAGCTGTTTTTT. Its protein is CASSPPNRGGGELFF.

This rearrangement joins TRBV20-1 to TRBJ1-1, with TRBD1 matching over 9 bases. With V trimmed by 6 bases and J by 5 bases, 13 bases remained unmatched. Germline values: CDR1 DFQATT, CDR2 SNEGSKA (reference sequence). The CDR3 has 15 amino acids. The CDR3 coding sequence is TGCAGTGCGGGATCCGGGACAGGGAGAGGAACTGAAGCTTTCTTT. Its translation: CSAGSGTGRGTEAFF.

This clonotype was counted a few times. This chain connects TRBV5-1 to TRBJ1-2; tentatively, D is TRBD1 (5 bases). The CDR3 has 15 residues. Germline V gives CDR1 SGHRS, CDR2 YFSETQ. The V end was cut by 3 bases, the J end by 0 bases, with 12 bases between. CDR3 sequence reads: CASSSGRDANYGYTF. As DNA, the CDR3 is TGCGCCAGCAGCTCCGGACGGGACGCTAACTATGGCTACACCTTC.

J is TRBJ2-1 and V is TRBV29-1; D tentatively fits TRBD1 or TRBD2 (5 bases each). The better agreement between TRBJ2-7 and the DNA end casts doubt on the J call. CDR3 length equals 15 residues. From germline, CDR1 is SQVTM and CDR2 ANQGSEA. The CDR3 region is CSVDSGPERRNEQYF. CDR3 nucleotides: TGCAGCGTTGATTCGGGACCGGAACGGCGGAATGAGCAGTACTTC.

The chain carries TRBV2 and TRBJ2-3; the D gene could be TRBD1 or TRBD2 (6 bases each). Trimming pared 6 bases from V and 4 bases from J, leaving 20 bases between. Germline CDR1 is SNHLY and CDR2 is FYNNEI. The CDR3 length is 16 residues. DNA for the CDR3: TGTGCCAGCAGCCCCGACTTGGGGGGCGGGGCAGATACGCAGTATTTT. It translates to CASSPDLGGGADTQYF.

V usage is TRBV2 and J usage is TRBJ2-2; D is perhaps TRBD2 (5 bases). The CDR3 totals 14 residues. V was clipped by 8 bases and J by 5 bases, with 15 bases between them. Germline loops: CDR1 SNHLY, CDR2 FYNNEI. The CDR3 nucleotides read TGTGCCAGCCAGGTCTTCTCGGGGACCGGGGAGCTGTTTTTT. It specifies CASQVFSGTGELFF.

The CDR3 sequence: CSASRRLAVETQYF. The CDR3 DNA is TGCAGTGCGAGTAGACGGCTAGCGGTAGAGACCCAGTACTTC. The chain is built from TRBV20-1 and TRBJ2-5; TRBD2 agrees at 7 bases. Germline assignment: CDR1 DFQATT and CDR2 SNEGSKA (reference sequence). CDR3 length: 14 amino acids. Trimming at V came to 6 bases and at J to 4 bases, leaving 11 bases not matched to a gene.

Many counts were recorded for this clonotype. V and J are TRBV15 and TRBJ1-2; D is uncertain. This CDR3 comprises 15 residues. Germline V CDR1 and CDR2: LNHNV, YYDKDF (reference sequence). V lost 0 bases and J lost 4, with 12 bases in between. This CDR3 reads CATSRDWETLYGYTF. CDR3 DNA: TGTGCCACCAGCAGAGACTGGGAGACACTCTATGGCTACACCTTC.

Only a few counts were recorded for this clonotype. CDR3 sequence reads: CASSQTLTSSETGELFF. Here the CDR3 DNA reads TGTGCCAGCAGCCAAACGTTGACTAGCTCAGAAACCGGGGAGCTGTTTTTT. This rearrangement joins TRBV14 to TRBJ2-2; TRBD2 aligns across 7 bases. The CDR3 runs to 17 residues. V shed 2 bases, J shed 5 bases, and the junction held 11 bases outside the gene matches. The germline V gene has CDR1 SGHDN and CDR2 FVKESK.

The rearrangement links TRBV3-1 to TRBJ1-4; D is ambiguous. The length of the CDR3 is 14 residues. Germline assignment: CDR1 LGHDT and CDR2 YNNKEL (reference sequence). V lost 2 bases and J lost 11, with 15 bases in between. CDR3 DNA: TGTGCCAGCAGCCAAAAGACCCGTCGGAGGAAACTGTTTTTT. This translates into CASSQKTRRRKLFF.

The V call is TRBV3-1, the J call TRBJ2-7; unclear D gene. Trimming took 5 bases from V and 3 from J, leaving 23 bases between them. Germline-derived CDR1 and CDR2 are LGHDT and YNNKEL (reference sequence). There are 17 residues in the CDR3. In DNA form, the CDR3 reads TGTGCCAGCAGCGATAAAAATACTAACACTGGATTCTACGAGCAGTACTTC. Protein: CASSDKNTNTGFYEQYF.

This chain connects TRBV7-9 to TRBJ2-1; 11 bases map to TRBD2. The V gene end was trimmed by 3 bases and the J gene end by 7 bases; junction bases not matched to a gene: 5. The CDR3 totals 15 residues. Germline CDR1 reads SEHNR; CDR2 reads FQNEAQ (reference sequence). The CDR3 region has the DNA TGTGCCAGCAGCTTGACTAGCGGGATAGGTAATGAGCAGTTCTTC. Translation: CASSLTSGIGNEQFF.

Notes on this clonotype: An end of the junction differs from the germline gene, which may be a read error. V usage is TRBV6-1 and J usage is TRBJ2-1; 10 nucleotides agree with TRBD1. In germline, CDR1 is MNHNS, CDR2 SASEGT. The length of the CDR3 is 15 residues. The CDR3 sequence: CASSEPGQGKSEQFF. Written as DNA, the CDR3 is TGTGCCAGTAGTGAACCGGGACAGGGGAAAAGTGAGCAGTTCTTC.

In this sample, this clonotype turned up a few times. With a much larger clone just one base away, this may be a read error. This chain links TRBV10-3 with TRBJ2-7, with TRBD1 matching over 7 bases. CDR1 and CDR2 (germline): ENHRY, SYGVKD. This CDR3 contains 15 residues. V gave up 6 bases and J gave up 3 bases; unmatched junction bases: 11. For the CDR3, the DNA is TGTGCCATCAGCCCCGCAAGGGGACAGAACTACGAGCAGTACTTC. This gives the protein CAISPARGQNYEQYF.

The gene calls are TRBV5-1 and TRBJ2-2; TRBD1 aligns across 7 bases. Germline loops: CDR1 SGHRS, CDR2 YFSETQ. Losses at the gene ends were 6 bases for V and 5 bases for J; bases not matched to a gene: 7. The CDR3 is 14 amino acids. CDR3 loop: CASTDRASTGELFF. CDR3 nucleotides: TGCGCCAGCACAGACAGGGCCTCTACCGGGGAGCTGTTTTTT. The full variable domain, completed using reference TRBV5-1 and TRBJ2-2, is KAGVTQTPRYLIKTRGQQVTLSCSPISGHRSVSWYQQTPGQGLQFLFEYFSETQRNKGNFPGRFSGRQFSNSRSEMNVSTLELGDSALYLCASTDRASTGELFFGEGSRLTVL.

This chain connects TRBV4-2 to TRBJ2-7, with TRBD1 matching 8 bases. CDR1 and CDR2 (germline): LGHNA, YNFKEQ. The V and J ends lost 1 base and 3 bases, in that order; junction bases with no gene match: 11. The length of the CDR3 is 17 residues. The DNA for the CDR3 is TGTGCCAGCAGCCAAGCCCACAGGGGGACGGAGTTCTACGAGCAGTACTTC. It codes for CASSQAHRGTEFYEQYF.

The chain recombines TRBV7-2 with TRBJ1-6; no firm D call. The germline gives CDR1 SGHTA, CDR2 FQGNSA. The CDR3 sequence is 16 residues long. Trimming removed 1 base at V and 0 bases at J, with 7 bases between. The CDR3 loop is CASSLVTSSYNSPLHF. The CDR3 DNA is TGTGCCAGCAGCTTAGTAACGAGCTCCTATAATTCACCCCTCCACTTT.

This clonotype came up many times. Given a much more abundant clone one base away, this may be a read error. The V and J genes are TRBV6-5 and TRBJ2-5, with 9 bases aligning to TRBD1. Germline V gene data show CDR1 as MNHEY and CDR2 as SVGAGI. The CDR3 length is 14 residues. V gave up 5 bases and J gave up 11 bases; unmatched junction bases: 12. CDR3 residues: CASSPGQGLNEQYF. The CDR3 DNA reads TGTGCCAGCAGTCCAGGACAGGGGCTAAATGAGCAGTACTTC.

The rearrangement links TRBV5-1 to TRBJ2-5; possibly TRBD1 for D (6 bases). The J call may be mistaken, given a closer DNA end match to TRBJ2-7. The CDR3 runs 15 residues. CDR1 is SGHRS, CDR2 YFSETQ, per germline. Written as DNA, the CDR3 is TGCGCCAGCAGCTTCCAACAGGGACCGGGTAGCGAGCAGTACTTC. This encodes CASSFQQGPGSEQYF.

This clonotype appeared many times. The chain links TRBV29-1 to TRBJ2-1; D possibly corresponds to TRBD1 (6 bases). Germline V gene lookup returns CDR1 SQVTM and CDR2 ANQGSEA. This CDR3 contains 15 residues. Trimming removed 0 bases from V and 4 bases from J, with 13 bases in between. In DNA form, the CDR3 reads TGCAGCGTTGAAGAGGGGGCTAGCAGATACAATGAGCAGTTCTTC. Translating gives CSVEEGASRYNEQFF.

V is TRBV6-2 or TRBV6-3 and J is TRBJ2-5, with D perhaps matching TRBD1 or TRBD2 (5 bases each). CDR3 length: 12 residues. Germline V gives CDR1 MNHEY, CDR2 SVGEGT. V lost 6 bases to trimming and J lost 11 bases, with 16 bases between them. The CDR3 nucleotides are TGTGCCAGCAGAGACGGGGCCTGGGAGCAGTACTTC. This translates into CASRDGAWEQYF.

This clonotype was observed a few times. V and J are TRBV7-2 and TRBJ1-5, with unresolved D. Germline V CDR1 and CDR2: SGHTA, FQGNSA. This CDR3 is built from 14 residues. Trimming stripped 5 bases from V and 4 bases from J, with 12 bases between. DNA for the CDR3: TGTGCCAGCAGCGAAGGTTATGGTAATCAGCCCCAGCATTTT. Protein sequence: CASSEGYGNQPQHF.